The T cell receptor beta chain under discussion was sequenced for a study of blood T cell repertoires in COVID-19. Background on the study: T cells, B-cell-depleted T cells, or PBMCs provided the cDNA or gDNA that served as material.

Data came from immunoSEQ multiplex PCR; TCRdb stores just in-frame clones and leaves some out. The table has under 500,000 clones, more than 85% seen once. The V gene's germline CDR1 is SGHRS and CDR2 YFSETQ. V lost 5 bases and J lost 4; bases outside the gene matches: 4. CDR3 size: 14 residues. The genes are TRBV5-1 and TRBJ2-1; 9 nucleotides align to TRBD2. The material sequenced was peripheral blood. This sequence was found in a woman in her twenties or thirties with acute or convalescent COVID-19. In DNA form, the CDR3 reads TGCGCCAGCAGGTTAGCGGGGGAATACAATGAGCAGTTCTTC. Translated, it gives CASRLAGEYNEQFF. The full variable domain, in which reference TRBV5-1 and TRBJ2-1 provide the parts outside the CDR3, is KAGVTQTPRYLIKTRGQQVTLSCSPISGHRSVSWYQQTPGQGLQFLFEYFSETQRNKGNFPGRFSGRQFSNSRSEMNVSTLELGDSALYLCASRLAGEYNEQFFGPGTRLTVL.